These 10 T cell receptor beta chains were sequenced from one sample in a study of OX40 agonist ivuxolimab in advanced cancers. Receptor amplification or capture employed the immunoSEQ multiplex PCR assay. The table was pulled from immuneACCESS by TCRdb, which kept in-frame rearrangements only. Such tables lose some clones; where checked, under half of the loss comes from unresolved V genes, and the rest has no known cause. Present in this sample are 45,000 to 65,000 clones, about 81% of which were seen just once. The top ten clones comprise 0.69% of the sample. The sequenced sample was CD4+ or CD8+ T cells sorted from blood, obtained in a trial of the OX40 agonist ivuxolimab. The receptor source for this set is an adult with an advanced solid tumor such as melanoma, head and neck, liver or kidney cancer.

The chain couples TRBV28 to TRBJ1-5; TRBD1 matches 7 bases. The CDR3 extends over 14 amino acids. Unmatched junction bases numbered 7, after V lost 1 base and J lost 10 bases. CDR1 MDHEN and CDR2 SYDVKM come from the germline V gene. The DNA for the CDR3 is TGTGCCAGCAGTTTATCGACAGGGTTCGACCCCCAGCATTTT. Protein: CASSLSTGFDPQHF. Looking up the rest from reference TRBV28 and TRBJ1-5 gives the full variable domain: DVKVTQSSRYLVKRTGEKVFLECVQDMDHENMFWYRQDPGLGLRLIYFSYDVKMKEKGDIPEGYSVSREKKERFSLILESASTNQTSMYLCASSLSTGFDPQHFGDGTRLSIL.

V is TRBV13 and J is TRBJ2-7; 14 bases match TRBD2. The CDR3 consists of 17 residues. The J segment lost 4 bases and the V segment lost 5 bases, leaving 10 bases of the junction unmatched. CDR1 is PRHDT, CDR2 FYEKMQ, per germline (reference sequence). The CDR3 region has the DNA TGTGCCAGCAGCCCGAGGGGGACTAGCGGGGGAATTTACGAGCAGTACTTC. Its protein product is CASSPRGTSGGIYEQYF.

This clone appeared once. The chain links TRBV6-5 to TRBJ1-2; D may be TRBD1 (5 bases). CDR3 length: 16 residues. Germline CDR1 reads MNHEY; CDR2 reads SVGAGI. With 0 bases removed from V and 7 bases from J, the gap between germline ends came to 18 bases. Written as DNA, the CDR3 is TGTGCCAGCAGTTACTCCGGGCCGGGGGGTTCTCTTGGCTACACCTTC. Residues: CASSYSGPGGSLGYTF.

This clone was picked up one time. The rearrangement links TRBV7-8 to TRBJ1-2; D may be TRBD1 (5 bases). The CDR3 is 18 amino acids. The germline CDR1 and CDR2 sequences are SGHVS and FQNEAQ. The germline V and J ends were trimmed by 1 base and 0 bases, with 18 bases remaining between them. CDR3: CASSLDGSPGLSNYGYTF. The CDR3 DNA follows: TGTGCCAGCAGCTTAGATGGAAGCCCAGGGCTTTCTAACTATGGCTACACCTTC.

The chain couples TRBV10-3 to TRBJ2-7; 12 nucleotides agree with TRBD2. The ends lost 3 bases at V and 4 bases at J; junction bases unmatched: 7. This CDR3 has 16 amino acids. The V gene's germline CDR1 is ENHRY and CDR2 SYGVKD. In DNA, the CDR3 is TGTGCCATCAGTGAATCTAGCGGGGGGGTTCTGTACGAGCAGTACTTC. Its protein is CAISESSGGVLYEQYF.

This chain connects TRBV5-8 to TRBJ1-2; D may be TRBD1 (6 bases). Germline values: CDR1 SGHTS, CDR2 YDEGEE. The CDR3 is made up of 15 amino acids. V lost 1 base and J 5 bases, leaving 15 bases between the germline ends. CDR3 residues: CASSLPAGAPYGYTF. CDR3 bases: TGTGCCAGCAGCTTGCCGGCGGGGGCCCCATATGGCTACACCTTC.

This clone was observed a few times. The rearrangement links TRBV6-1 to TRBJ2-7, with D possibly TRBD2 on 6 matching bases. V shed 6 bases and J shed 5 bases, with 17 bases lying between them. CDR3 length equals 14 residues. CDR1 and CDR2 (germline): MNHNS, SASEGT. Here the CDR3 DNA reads TGTGCCAGCAGCCCTGGCAGGGAGGTAGACGAGCAGTACTTC. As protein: CASSPGREVDEQYF.

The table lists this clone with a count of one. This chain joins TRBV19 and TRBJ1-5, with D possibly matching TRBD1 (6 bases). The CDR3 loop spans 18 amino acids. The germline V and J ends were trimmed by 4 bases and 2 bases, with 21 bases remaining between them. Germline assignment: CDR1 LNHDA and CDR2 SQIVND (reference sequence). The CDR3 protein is CASSTRRGFGGRNQPQHF. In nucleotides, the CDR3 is TGTGCCAGTAGTACTCGAAGGGGGTTCGGGGGTCGCAATCAGCCCCAGCATTTT.

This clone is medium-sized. The CDR3 DNA reads TGTGCCAGCCGTGCCCTAAGGGGTGCCTATGGCTACACCTTC. The encoded protein is CASRALRGAYGYTF. The chain has TRBV11-2 and TRBJ1-2; perhaps TRBD1 as D (5 bases). Trimming left V 8 bases short and J 4 bases short, with 17 bases between. Germline assignment: CDR1 SGHAT and CDR2 FQNNGV. CDR3 length equals 14 residues. The full variable domain, in which reference TRBV11-2 and TRBJ1-2 provide the parts outside the CDR3, is EAGVAQSPRYKIIEKRQSVAFWCNPISGHATLYWYQQILGQGPKLLIQFQNNGVVDDSQLPKDRFSAERLKGVDSTLKIQPAKLEDSAVYLCASRALRGAYGYTFGSGTRLTVV.

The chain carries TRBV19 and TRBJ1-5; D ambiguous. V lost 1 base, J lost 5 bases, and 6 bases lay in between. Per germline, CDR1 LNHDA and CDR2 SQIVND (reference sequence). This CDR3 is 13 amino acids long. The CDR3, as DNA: TGTGCCAGTAGTATAGCAGATTATCAGCCCCAGCATTTT. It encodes CASSIADYQPQHF.